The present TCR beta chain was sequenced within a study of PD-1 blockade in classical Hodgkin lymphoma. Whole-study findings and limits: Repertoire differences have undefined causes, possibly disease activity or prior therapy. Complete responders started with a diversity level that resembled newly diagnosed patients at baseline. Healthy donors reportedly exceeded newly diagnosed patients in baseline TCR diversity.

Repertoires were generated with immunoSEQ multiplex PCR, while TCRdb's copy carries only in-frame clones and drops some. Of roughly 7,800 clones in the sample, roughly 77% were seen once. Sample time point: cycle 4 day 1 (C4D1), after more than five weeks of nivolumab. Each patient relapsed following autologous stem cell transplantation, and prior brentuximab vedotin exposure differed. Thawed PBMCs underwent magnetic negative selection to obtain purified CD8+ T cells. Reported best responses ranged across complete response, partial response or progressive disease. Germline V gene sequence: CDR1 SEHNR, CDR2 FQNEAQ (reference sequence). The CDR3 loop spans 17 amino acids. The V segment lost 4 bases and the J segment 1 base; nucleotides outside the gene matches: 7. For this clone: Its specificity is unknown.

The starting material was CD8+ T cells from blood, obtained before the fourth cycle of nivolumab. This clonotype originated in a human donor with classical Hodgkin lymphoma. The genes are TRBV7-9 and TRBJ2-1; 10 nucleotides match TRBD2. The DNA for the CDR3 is TGTGCCAGCAGCTCCTTGACTAGCGGGCAATCCTACAATGAGCAGTTCTTC. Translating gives CASSSLTSGQSYNEQFF.